A selection of T cell receptor beta chains follows, all from one sample in a study of tumor-infiltrating lymphocytes in primary liver carcinoma. TCRdb reprocessed the multiplex PCR reads via MiXCR and lists one record per CDR3 protein. The sample has 300,000 to 350,000 distinct CDR3 sequences; about 65% are singletons. The material sequenced was peripheral blood. The source of these receptors is a man aged 40-49 years with primary liver carcinoma and hepatitis B virus infection. Each CDR3 is given without its conserved first and last residue. The order of the fields is V gene, J gene, CDR3 protein.

>TRBV6-5|TRBJ1-4
ASSYSYHLEKPL
>TRBV28|TRBJ1-2
ASSYRVSGYT
>TRBV12-3/TRBV12-4|TRBJ2-7
ASSRRDRGYEQY
>TRBV29-1|TRBJ2-7
SVDHGLAGSSEQY
>TRBV5-4|TRBJ2-7
ASSSPGRLPYEQY
>TRBV11-2|TRBJ2-1
ASSFGGDISYKQF
>TRBV11-2|TRBJ2-1
ANSPGATGSNERF
>TRBV6-6|TRBJ1-5
ASSYLGGSNQPQH
>TRBV18|TRBJ1-1
ASSPSWNTEAF
>TRBV4-1|TRBJ2-1
ASSYDLTSGKRNEQF
>TRBV12-3/TRBV12-4|TRBJ2-4
ASSLWGGADIAKYIQY
>TRBV11-2|TRBJ2-1
ASSLELVGNEQF
>TRBV11-2|TRBJ2-7
ASSRQAGGSNEQY
>TRBV28|TRBJ2-7
AGSFPYLTGDGSYEQY
>TRBV9|TRBJ2-7
ASSVGSGTGALHEQY
>TRBV30|TRBJ2-3
AWSRVGTDTQY
>TRBV11-2|TRBJ2-1
ASSLGAETGWEQF
>TRBV29-1|TRBJ1-2
SVPTGSNYDYT
>TRBV11-3|TRBJ2-1
ASSLEWQITQVDEQL
>TRBV28|TRBJ2-7
ASILRTGATYEQY
>TRBV11-2|TRBJ2-3
ASSLWSGLDVTDTQY
>TRBV11-2|TRBJ2-7
AGSLGTGTYEQH
>TRBV11-2|TRBJ2-1
TSSLRGVEYNEQF
>TRBV5-5|TRBJ2-5
ASSLLRKGGQETQY
>TRBV4-2|TRBJ2-1
VSSQEKWLGDQF
>TRBV6-1|TRBJ1-4
ASSEGRENRGVKLF
>TRBV14|TRBJ2-5
ASSQENQETQY
>TRBV11-1|TRBJ1-2
ASGPTDTHYGYT
>TRBV6-6|TRBJ2-7
VSSYGTAEQY
>TRBV5-5|TRBJ1-1
ASSIWQTRLGNTEAF
>TRBV4-1|TRBJ2-7
ASSQTDRIYEQY
>TRBV11-1|TRBJ2-3
ASRPLGFGTDTQY
>TRBV11-1|TRBJ1-1
ASSLAGADTEAF
>TRBV29-1|TRBJ2-3
SVGKIWSTDTPY
>TRBV6-5|TRBJ2-1
ASSSSGISANNEQF
>TRBV11-2|TRBJ2-7
AGSLALAGGPSEHY
>TRBV4-3|TRBJ2-7
AGSHERDREIHEQY
>TRBV6-5|TRBJ2-7
VSSVSQGAKQY
>TRBV10-2|TRBJ2-3
ASSDPGRYTQY